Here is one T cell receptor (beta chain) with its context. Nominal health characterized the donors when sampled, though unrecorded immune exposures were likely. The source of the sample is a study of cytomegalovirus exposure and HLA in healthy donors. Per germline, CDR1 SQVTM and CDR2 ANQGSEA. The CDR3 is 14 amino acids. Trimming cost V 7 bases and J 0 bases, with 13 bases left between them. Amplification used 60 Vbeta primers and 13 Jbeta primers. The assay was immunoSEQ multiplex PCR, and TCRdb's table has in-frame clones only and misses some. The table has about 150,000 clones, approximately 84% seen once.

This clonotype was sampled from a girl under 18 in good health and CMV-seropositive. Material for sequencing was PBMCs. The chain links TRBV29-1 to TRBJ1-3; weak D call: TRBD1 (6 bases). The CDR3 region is CSAGDILSGNTIYF. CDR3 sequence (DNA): TGCAGCGCCGGGGACATCCTCTCTGGAAACACCATATATTTT.